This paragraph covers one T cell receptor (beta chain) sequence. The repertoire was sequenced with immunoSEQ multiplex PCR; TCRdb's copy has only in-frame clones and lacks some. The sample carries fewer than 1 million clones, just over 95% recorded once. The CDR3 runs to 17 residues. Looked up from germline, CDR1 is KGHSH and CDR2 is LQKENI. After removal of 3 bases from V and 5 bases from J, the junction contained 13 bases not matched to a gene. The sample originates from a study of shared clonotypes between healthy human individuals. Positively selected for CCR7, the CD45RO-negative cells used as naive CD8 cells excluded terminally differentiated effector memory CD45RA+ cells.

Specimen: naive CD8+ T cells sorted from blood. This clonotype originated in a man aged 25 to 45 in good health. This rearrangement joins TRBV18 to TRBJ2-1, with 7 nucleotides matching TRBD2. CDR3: CASSPRLALGRDNEQFF. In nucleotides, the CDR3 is TGTGCCAGCTCACCCCGACTAGCCTTGGGTCGGGACAATGAGCAGTTCTTC. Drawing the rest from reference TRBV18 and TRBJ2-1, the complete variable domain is NAGVMQNPRHLVRRRGQEARLRCSPMKGHSHVYWYRQLPEEGLKFMVYLQKENIIDESGMPKERFSAEFPKEGPSILRIQQVVRGDSAAYFCASSPRLALGRDNEQFFGPGTRLTVL.